Listed here are 20 T cell receptor beta chains from one sample, sequenced in a study of blood T cell repertoires in COVID-19. Profiled with immunoSEQ multiplex PCR; TCRdb holds only in-frame clones, not every one. The sample lists about 310,000 clones; 85% to 90% were seen once. Input material: peripheral blood. Receptors were obtained from a woman aged 30 to 39 with COVID-19, enrolled during active disease.

The rearrangement joins TRBV29-1 to TRBJ2-3; D remains ambiguous. Germline CDR1 SQVTM, CDR2 ANQGSEA. V was trimmed by 2 bases and J by 3 bases, leaving 15 bases between them. The CDR3 has 15 residues. The DNA of the CDR3 is TGCAGCGTTGAACGGTCAGCGATCCGGACAGATACGCAGTATTTT. It encodes CSVERSAIRTDTQYF.

The V and J genes are TRBV5-6 and TRBJ1-6, with D tentatively TRBD1 (5 bases). In germline, CDR1 is SGHDT, CDR2 YYEEEE. Deletions cut 2 bases from V and 10 bases from J, with 13 bases between. The CDR3 runs 14 residues. The CDR3 loop reads CASSFNTGGSPLHF. CDR3 sequence (DNA): TGTGCCAGCAGCTTTAATACCGGGGGGTCACCCCTCCACTTT.

This chain connects TRBV7-2 to TRBJ1-4, with 9 bases identical to TRBD1. Per germline, CDR1 SGHTA and CDR2 FQGNSA. V dropped 2 bases and J dropped 0; count of bases not matched to a gene: 4. The CDR3 is 17 residues long. The CDR3 here is CASSLRQGVATNEKLFF. The DNA of the CDR3 is TGTGCCAGCAGCTTAAGACAGGGGGTGGCAACTAATGAAAAACTGTTTTTT.

The chain recombines TRBV20-1 with TRBJ2-1, with 7 bases identical to TRBD2. V was clipped by 3 bases and J by 4 bases; unmatched bases: 6. The CDR3 is made up of 14 amino acids. Germline values: CDR1 DFQATT, CDR2 SNEGSKA (reference sequence). CDR3 coding DNA: TGCAGTGCTAGTGGGCGGGAGTCGTACAATGAGCAGTTCTTC. Translation: CSASGRESYNEQFF.

This sequence joins TRBV24-1 and TRBJ2-1; 7 nucleotides match TRBD1. The J segment lost 3 bases and the V segment lost 3 bases, leaving 7 bases of the junction unmatched. The CDR3 loop spans 16 amino acids. Looked up from germline, CDR1 is KGHDR and CDR2 is SFDVKD. CDR3 sequence reads: CATSDNDRDSYNEQFF. The DNA of the CDR3 is TGTGCCACCAGTGATAATGACCGGGACAGCTACAATGAGCAGTTCTTC.

This clone was counted between two and nine times. This chain links TRBV2 with TRBJ2-5; 8 bases fit TRBD2. The CDR3 runs to 16 residues. Losses at the gene ends were 1 base for V and 5 bases for J; bases not matched to a gene: 9. Germline CDR1 and CDR2: SNHLY and FYNNEI. The CDR3 here is CASSEEIAGGGETQYF. CDR3 nucleotides: TGTGCCAGCAGTGAAGAAATTGCGGGAGGAGGGGAGACCCAGTACTTC.

In this sample, this clone turned up once. This rearrangement joins TRBV27 to TRBJ1-1; D not resolved. CDR1 and CDR2 from the germline V gene are MNHEY and SMNVEV (reference sequence). The CDR3 loop spans 14 amino acids. Trimming took 1 base from V and 1 from J, leaving 7 bases between them. The DNA of the CDR3 is TGTGCCAGCAGTTTATGGGGAGAGAACACTGAAGCTTTCTTT. This gives the protein CASSLWGENTEAFF.

This clone showed up just once. The chain recombines TRBV27 with TRBJ1-2, with TRBD1 matching over 9 bases. V shed 4 bases and J 4 bases; nucleotides not matched to a gene: 7. Germline CDR1 and CDR2: MNHEY and SMNVEV (reference sequence). This CDR3 has 15 residues. Here the CDR3 reads CASSSLGTGTYGYTF. The CDR3 region has the DNA TGTGCCAGCAGTTCCCTGGGGACAGGGACCTATGGCTACACCTTC.

The gene calls are TRBV28 and TRBJ2-1, with 12 bases aligning to TRBD2. This CDR3 has 15 residues. From germline, CDR1 is MDHEN and CDR2 SYDVKM. Trimming took 5 bases from V and 5 from J; bases not matched to a gene: 4. The CDR3 protein is CASSPWTSGNNEQFF. CDR3 sequence (DNA): TGTGCCAGCAGTCCATGGACTAGCGGGAACAATGAGCAGTTCTTC.

The chain recombines TRBV6-5 with TRBJ2-3; the D gene is possibly TRBD1 (6 bases). Trimming took 4 bases from V and 4 from J, leaving 15 bases between them. The germline CDR1 and CDR2 sequences are MNHEY and SVGAGI. The length of the CDR3 is 15 residues. CDR3 DNA sequence: TGTGCCAGCAGTTCCCTCGGGCAGGGGTCAGATACGCAGTATTTT. The encoded protein is CASSSLGQGSDTQYF.

The genes are TRBV30 and TRBJ2-7; TRBD2 aligns across 8 bases. In germline, CDR1 is GTSNPN, CDR2 SVGIG (reference sequence). The CDR3 contains 15 residues. J gave up 2 bases and V 0 bases, and 6 bases lay outside the gene matches. CDR3 residues: CAWSVSRGGAYEQYF. The DNA of the CDR3 is TGTGCCTGGAGTGTATCCCGGGGGGGAGCCTACGAGCAGTACTTC.

The chain couples TRBV27 to TRBJ2-7; 8 bases match TRBD2. The V segment lost 4 bases and the J segment 3 bases; nucleotides outside the gene matches: 11. The germline CDR1 and CDR2 sequences are MNHEY and SMNVEV (reference sequence). The CDR3 runs to 16 residues. CDR3: CASSSWGSGTNYEQYF. The CDR3 nucleotides read TGTGCCAGCAGTTCATGGGGTAGCGGGACCAACTACGAGCAGTACTTC.

The rearrangement uses TRBV29-1 and TRBJ1-1; maybe TRBD1 (5 bases). The germline gives CDR1 SQVTM, CDR2 ANQGSEA. The CDR3 sequence is 13 residues long. Trimming stripped 3 bases from V and 3 bases from J, with 11 bases between. CDR3 sequence reads: CSVEIQADTEAFF. In DNA, the CDR3 is TGCAGCGTTGAGATACAGGCGGACACTGAAGCTTTCTTT.

In this sample, this clone turned up once. The V and J genes are TRBV7-2 and TRBJ2-1; weak D call: TRBD2 (5 bases). V was pared by 0 bases and J by 3 bases, with 9 bases between. The CDR3 consists of 15 residues. Germline lookup yields CDR1 SGHTA and CDR2 FQGNSA. The CDR3 DNA reads as TGTGCCAGCAGCTTAGCCCGGGAAGTCTACAATGAGCAGTTCTTC. Its protein is CASSLAREVYNEQFF.

This rearrangement joins TRBV3-1 (or the pseudogene TRBV3-2) to TRBJ2-1; 7 bases match TRBD2. Germline V gene data show CDR1 as LGHDT and CDR2 as YNNKEL (reference sequence). The CDR3 is made up of 15 amino acids. V shed 0 bases, J shed 5 bases, and the junction held 4 bases outside the gene matches. Written as DNA, the CDR3 is TGTGCCAGCAGCCAAGATCCAGCGGGAAACAATGAGCAGTTCTTC. As protein: CASSQDPAGNNEQFF.

This sequence joins TRBV5-5 and TRBJ2-2; 9 bases align to TRBD2. V was clipped by 4 bases and J by 0 bases; unmatched bases: 4. This CDR3 has 16 residues. The germline V gene encodes CDR1 SGHKS and CDR2 YYEKEE (reference sequence). The CDR3 DNA sequence: TGTGCCAGCAGCCGGGGACTAGCTGCGAACACCGGGGAGCTGTTTTTT. Residues: CASSRGLAANTGELFF.

The chain carries TRBV7-2 and TRBJ2-1; 7 bases line up with TRBD2. V was clipped by 4 bases and J by 6 bases; unmatched bases: 12. Germline V gives CDR1 SGHTA, CDR2 FQGNSA. The length of the CDR3 is 16 residues. The CDR3 region is CASSSAGLGGVNEQFF. The CDR3 DNA is TGTGCCAGCAGCTCAGCCGGACTAGGCGGAGTCAATGAGCAGTTCTTC.

The chain is built from TRBV20-1 and TRBJ2-1; TRBD2 is a possible D gene (6 bases). The CDR3 sequence is 14 residues long. The V gene's germline CDR1 is DFQATT and CDR2 SNEGSKA (reference sequence). Trimming cost V 6 bases and J 3 bases, with 15 bases left between them. The CDR3 sequence is CSASTGTGYNEQFF. CDR3 nucleotide sequence: TGCAGTGCGAGTACTGGGACTGGCTACAATGAGCAGTTCTTC.

The V gene is TRBV19, the J gene TRBJ2-1; 10 nucleotides match TRBD2. J was trimmed by 6 bases and V by 7 bases; bases with no gene match: 6. The CDR3 has 14 amino acids. Looked up from germline, CDR1 is LNHDA and CDR2 is SQIVND (reference sequence). The CDR3 protein is CASKLAGVTNEQFF. The DNA for the CDR3 is TGTGCCAGTAAGCTAGCGGGAGTTACCAATGAGCAGTTCTTC.

The V gene is TRBV5-4, the J gene TRBJ2-2, with TRBD2 as a possible D gene (6 bases). CDR1 SGHNT and CDR2 YYREEE come from the germline V gene (reference sequence). CDR3 length: 15 amino acids. Deletions cut 4 bases from V and 2 bases from J, with 12 bases between. CDR3 nucleotide sequence: TGTGCCAGCAGCCCTCCGGGACTCAACACCGGGGAGCTGTTTTTT. It is translated as CASSPPGLNTGELFF.